This T cell receptor beta chain was sequenced for a study of T cells in Graves' hyperthyroidism and ophthalmopathy. Amplification of TCR beta CDR3 regions was performed using RNA transcripts as template. Primed by the HTBI set, a first-round RT-PCR was run on the TCR CDR3. TCRdb re-analysed the multiplex PCR reads in MiXCR, keeping a single row per CDR3 protein. The sample has about 680,000 distinct CDR3 sequences, about a third seen once. Study-level points and caveats: Classification by a 13 V-J model distinguished ophthalmopathy from stable hyperthyroidism.

Many counts were recorded for this clonotype. Its matching antigen is unknown. The source is a woman aged 40-49 years with Graves' hyperthyroidism. Specimen: blood.

Here the CDR3 reads CASSNHEQPQTQYF. Written as DNA, the CDR3 is TGTGCCAGCAGCAATCATGAGCAGCCTCAGACCCAGTACTTC. The genes are TRBV7-9 and TRBJ2-5; D remains ambiguous. From germline, CDR1 is SEHNR and CDR2 FQNEAQ (reference sequence). This CDR3 region has 14 residues. Deletions cut 5 bases from V and 6 bases from J, with 16 bases between.